These 16 T cell receptor beta chains came from one sample sequenced in a study of blood T cell repertoires in COVID-19. Repertoires were generated with immunoSEQ multiplex PCR, while TCRdb's copy carries only in-frame clones and drops some. The data show roughly 89,000 clones, 70% to 90% seen once. Specimen: peripheral blood. All receptors come from a woman of 80 years or more with acute or convalescent COVID-19.

V usage is TRBV2 and J usage is TRBJ1-6, with D possibly TRBD1 on 6 matching bases. The CDR3 has 14 residues. The V gene's germline CDR1 is SNHLY and CDR2 FYNNEI. The V end was cut by 4 bases, the J end by 8 bases, with 12 bases between. CDR3: CASSADRTDSPLHF. CDR3 nucleotide sequence: TGTGCCAGCAGTGCGGACAGAACCGATTCACCCCTCCACTTT.

This clone occurred once. The chain employs TRBV19 and TRBJ1-6, with a possible D match to TRBD1 (5 bases). The CDR3 is 16 amino acids. Germline CDR1 is LNHDA and CDR2 is SQIVND (reference sequence). The V gene lost 4 bases and the J gene lost 7 bases, with 17 bases spanning the gap. The CDR3 here is CASSTFSTGANSPLHF. CDR3 bases: TGTGCCAGTAGTACTTTTTCTACAGGTGCCAATTCACCCCTCCACTTT.

The chain carries TRBV19 and TRBJ2-3; 12 bases are shared with TRBD2. J was trimmed by 5 bases and V by 3 bases; bases with no gene match: 12. Germline CDR1 reads LNHDA; CDR2 reads SQIVND (reference sequence). This CDR3 spans 18 amino acids. The CDR3 DNA follows: TGTGCCAGTAGTATTATGGCTAGCGGGGGGGCAGCTGGAGATACGCAGTATTTT. This encodes CASSIMASGGAAGDTQYF. Full variable domain (rest looked up from reference TRBV19 and TRBJ2-3): DGGITQSPKYLFRKEGQNVTLSCEQNLNHDAMYWYRQDPGQGLRLIYYSQIVNDFQKGDIAEGYSVSREKKESFPLTVTSAQKNPTAFYLCASSIMASGGAAGDTQYFGPGTRLTVL.

This clone has just one count. J is TRBJ2-3 and V is TRBV10-1, with 7 positions matching TRBD1. This CDR3 is built from 15 residues. Per the germline V gene, CDR1 is WNHNN and CDR2 is SYGVQD (reference sequence). V gave up 7 bases and J gave up 1 base; unmatched junction bases: 8. CDR3 in DNA: TGCGCCAGCAACGACCCAGGGGGTGGCACAGATACGCAGTATTTT. Translated, it gives CASNDPGGGTDTQYF.

This sequence joins TRBV6-5 and TRBJ1-6, with unresolved D. The length of the CDR3 is 13 residues. Germline CDR1 and CDR2: MNHEY and SVGAGI. Trimming stripped 9 bases from V and 0 bases from J, with 6 bases between. The CDR3, as DNA: TGTGCCAGTTCCCGCTCCTATAATTCACCCCTCCACTTT. Translation gives CASSRSYNSPLHF.

The chain is built from TRBV9 and TRBJ2-2; 8 bases align to TRBD2. Germline CDR1 reads SGDLS; CDR2 reads YYNGEE. V dropped 0 bases and J dropped 5; count of bases not matched to a gene: 9. The CDR3 is made up of 17 amino acids. The CDR3 here is CASSVGTGLVSTGELFF. The CDR3 nucleotides are TGTGCCAGCAGCGTAGGGACGGGACTAGTCTCAACCGGGGAGCTGTTTTTT. Full variable domain (remainder filled in from reference TRBV9 and TRBJ2-2): DSGVTQTPKHLITATGQRVTLRCSPRSGDLSVYWYQQSLDQGLQFLIQYYNGEERAKGNILERFSAQQFPDLHSELNLSSLELGDSALYFCASSVGTGLVSTGELFFGEGSRLTVL.

This chain uses TRBV7-2 with TRBJ2-7, with TRBD2 identical over 9 bases. The CDR3 is 18 amino acids. J lost 2 bases, V lost 5 bases, and 16 bases had no gene match. Germline CDR1 is SGHTA and CDR2 is FQGNSA. The DNA for the CDR3 is TGTGCCAGCAGCACATCTCTCCCGGGACTAGCTAGCCCCTACGAGCAGTACTTC. Amino acids: CASSTSLPGLASPYEQYF.

The rearrangement joins TRBV11-1 to TRBJ2-7; D might be TRBD1 (6 bases). The CDR3 is made up of 12 amino acids. V gave up 1 base and J gave up 6 bases, with 7 bases separating them. Per the germline V gene, CDR1 is SGHAT and CDR2 is FQDESV (reference sequence). CDR3 sequence reads: CASSLDRVEQYF. The CDR3 region has the DNA TGTGCCAGCAGCTTAGACAGGGTCGAGCAGTACTTC.

V usage is TRBV6-6 and J usage is TRBJ1-5, with D hard to call. This CDR3 spans 14 amino acids. CDR1 is MNHNY and CDR2 is SVGAGI in the germline V gene (reference sequence). As DNA, the CDR3 is TGTGCAGCGGCTACGGCCGAGAGCAATCAGCCCCAGCATTTT. As protein: CAAATAESNQPQHF.

V and J are TRBV19 and TRBJ1-5, with TRBD1 as a possible D gene (5 bases). The ends were cut back, 7 bases at V and 7 bases at J, with 17 bases in the middle. The CDR3 has 14 residues. The germline gives CDR1 LNHDA, CDR2 SQIVND (reference sequence). The CDR3 bases are TGTGCCAGTAAGACGACGGGGGAAGAGCAGCCCCAGCATTTT. Translated, it gives CASKTTGEEQPQHF.

V usage is TRBV2 and J usage is TRBJ2-3; D may be TRBD2 (5 bases). The CDR3 length is 13 residues. The germline CDR1 and CDR2 sequences are SNHLY and FYNNEI. Trimming pared 4 bases from V and 4 bases from J, leaving 9 bases between. CDR3 DNA: TGTGCCAGCAGTGTACGGGAAGCAGATACGCAGTATTTT. Its translation is CASSVREADTQYF.

The chain employs TRBV9 and TRBJ1-3, with 9 bases identical to TRBD1. The ends lost 0 bases at V and 2 bases at J; junction bases unmatched: 6. The V gene's germline CDR1 is SGDLS and CDR2 YYNGEE. The CDR3 is made up of 17 amino acids. The CDR3 coding sequence is TGTGCCAGCAGCGTAGACCCGGGGACAGGGCCTGGAAACACCATATATTTT. Amino acids: CASSVDPGTGPGNTIYF.

The chain joins TRBV27 to TRBJ2-3; D is uncertain. The CDR3 has 15 residues. In germline, CDR1 is MNHEY, CDR2 SMNVEV (reference sequence). V shed 5 bases and J shed 4 bases, with 16 bases lying between them. The DNA of the CDR3 is TGTGCCAGCAGTCGAACGACTCGTCAAGCAGATACGCAGTATTTT. It specifies CASSRTTRQADTQYF.

The chain's CDR3 is CASSLASGGRGQKLFF. CDR3 coding DNA: TGTGCCAGCAGCTTAGCGTCCGGGGGGAGAGGGCAAAAACTGTTTTTT. The chain employs TRBV7-6 and TRBJ1-4; perhaps TRBD1 as D (5 bases). Germline CDR1 is SGHVS and CDR2 is FNYEAQ. Trimming shortened V by 0 bases and J by 9 bases, and 17 bases separated the two germline ends. The CDR3 has 16 residues.

V is TRBV11-2 and J is TRBJ1-2; D is undetermined. Germline CDR1 and CDR2: SGHAT and FQNNGV. This CDR3 contains 13 residues. V gave up 2 bases and J gave up 4 bases, with 8 bases separating them. DNA of the CDR3: TGTGCCAGCAGCTTAAGCGAAACCTATGGCTACACCTTC. This gives the protein CASSLSETYGYTF.

V and J are TRBV27 and TRBJ1-5; D ambiguous. Trimming removed 6 bases at V and 10 bases at J, with 13 bases between. The V gene's germline CDR1 is MNHEY and CDR2 SMNVEV (reference sequence). The CDR3 loop spans 12 amino acids. The CDR3 sequence: CASRLPAGPQHF. CDR3 in DNA: TGTGCCAGCAGACTCCCTGCAGGACCCCAGCATTTT.